This T cell receptor beta chain was identified in a study of T-cell reconstitution after alpha-beta-depleted transplantation in children. Unmatched junction bases numbered 7, after V lost 3 bases and J lost 5 bases. Germline V CDR1 and CDR2: MNHNS, SASEGT. The CDR3 runs 15 residues. Unique molecular identifiers were incorporated into the prepared TCRbeta library. TCRdb ran MiXCR on the PCR reads and lists one entry per CDR3 protein. Of about 690,000 distinct CDR3 sequences listed, around a sixth were seen once; the top ten hold 1.1%. The count of this clonotype is one. Here the sequenced sample was PBMCs from the stem cell graft donor, taken from the stem cell graft. The TCR sequence derives from a human donor who donated a stem cell graft to a child with acute myeloid leukemia. The chain recombines TRBV6-1 with TRBJ1-2; 9 bases match TRBD1. This chain's CDR3 is CASSDGTGWWYGYTF. The CDR3 DNA sequence: TGTGCCAGCAGTGATGGGACAGGGTGGTGGTATGGCTACACCTTC.